This TCR beta chain was captured by sequencing in a study of tumor-infiltrating lymphocytes in primary liver carcinoma. Study context: Sample yields, roughly 3.65 to 8 million productive TCRbeta reads, were similar across the tissue types.

Concerning this clonotype itself: Its cognate antigen is unknown. One end of the junction is discordant with germline, which a read error may explain.

The CDR3 loop spans 13 amino acids. The researchers produced TCR beta cDNA from 500 ng total RNA with a constant-region primer. A slightly modified ARM-PCR protocol with three nested multiplex PCR rounds produced these TCR beta libraries. Primers for the first two PCR rounds were TRBV1-TRBV30 forward primers and a C-beta reverse primer (10 cycles per round). MiXCR was run by TCRdb on the multiplex PCR reads, yielding one entry per CDR3 protein. The sample has approximately 73,000 distinct CDR3 sequences, 60% to 75% seen once; the top ten hold approximately 30%. For each extraction, RNA and DNA were obtained together from approximately 20-30 mg of unsorted bulk tissue. Chronic HBV infection was present in the patients, who were treatment-naive. Findings and caveats of the study: Only about 7-24% of top clones were detected in each of the five tumor regions.

This receptor was obtained from a man aged 40-49 years with primary liver carcinoma and hepatitis B virus infection. The rearrangement uses TRBV12-3 or TRBV12-4 and TRBJ2-4; a possible D gene is TRBD2 (5 bases). What was sequenced was liver tumor tissue from sampling region 4. Regarding subset: tumor region T4, right-lateral pole. CDR3 in amino acids: CDSSFGGKNIQYF. The CDR3 region has the DNA TGTGACAGCAGTTTTGGAGGAAAAAACATTCAGTACTTT.